A single sample gave rise to the 12 T cell receptor beta chains below, sequenced in a study of long-term antiretroviral therapy in people with HIV. They ran version v3.0 of the immunoSEQ assay at survey level. This table comes from immunoSEQ multiplex PCR, and its TCRdb copy is limited to in-frame clones, with some not included. The table shows about 28,000 clones, with more than 70% occurring only once. The sequencing used unsorted PBMCs, collected 0.8 years after starting antiretroviral therapy. The receptors come from a woman aged 25 to 39 with HIV.

The chain is built from TRBV6-5 and TRBJ1-4; D is ambiguous. The CDR3 spans 14 residues. The germline V and J ends were trimmed by 10 bases and 0 bases, with 12 bases remaining between them. The germline V gene has CDR1 MNHEY and CDR2 SVGAGI. The CDR3, as DNA: TGTGCCACCGCATCCAGAACAACTAATGAAAAACTGTTTTTT. It specifies CATASRTTNEKLFF.

The chain couples TRBV18 to TRBJ1-3; D may be TRBD1 (5 bases). Germline values: CDR1 KGHSH, CDR2 LQKENI. V was shortened by 0 bases and J by 0 bases, with 15 bases between the two germline ends. The CDR3 contains 18 residues. As DNA, the CDR3 is TGTGCCAGCTCACCACCCGGGGAGTTGGGGCTCTCTGGAAACACCATATATTTT. Amino acid sequence: CASSPPGELGLSGNTIYF.

The chain recombines TRBV29-1 with TRBJ2-2; D is perhaps TRBD1 (6 bases). CDR1 and CDR2 from the germline V gene are SQVTM and ANQGSEA. Trimming cost V 6 bases and J 4 bases, with 15 bases left between them. This CDR3 has 14 amino acids. The CDR3 region is CSVSSLGGTGELFF. CDR3 coding DNA: TGCAGCGTCTCCTCTTTAGGGGGCACCGGGGAGCTGTTTTTT.

The genes are TRBV4-1 and TRBJ2-5, with D perhaps matching TRBD2 (6 bases). This CDR3 has 15 amino acids. Germline V CDR1 and CDR2: MGHRA, YSYEKL. V gave up 0 bases and J gave up 5 bases, with 13 bases separating them. The CDR3 region is CASSQEPSVGETQYF. In DNA, the CDR3 is TGCGCCAGCAGCCAAGAGCCTAGCGTCGGCGAGACCCAGTACTTC.

The chain combines TRBV2 with TRBJ2-1, with 12 nucleotides matching TRBD2. Unmatched junction bases numbered 4, after V lost 3 bases and J lost 7 bases. The germline V gene has CDR1 SNHLY and CDR2 FYNNEI. The CDR3 extends over 15 amino acids. The CDR3 bases are TGTGCCAGCAGTGAGGAGACTAGCGGGGGAAATGAGCAGTTCTTC. Residues: CASSEETSGGNEQFF.

The chain uses TRBV21-1 and TRBJ2-5; whether TRBD1, the table's D call, matches the DNA was not checked. TRBV21-1 corresponds to a pseudogene. CDR3 size: 15 residues. The CDR3 coding sequence is TGTGCCAGCAGCAAAGGGAGGACAGGGTTGAAGACCCAGTACTTC. It is translated as CASSKGRTGLKTQYF.

The gene calls are TRBV10-3 and TRBJ1-1; tentative D call: TRBD1 (6 bases). The CDR3 has 17 amino acids. Looked up from germline, CDR1 is ENHRY and CDR2 is SYGVKD. The V end lost 3 bases, the J end lost 0 bases, and 17 bases lay between the germline ends. Here the CDR3 reads CAISDKLGGAVNTEAFF. The CDR3 nucleotides read TGTGCCATCAGTGATAAACTGGGGGGCGCGGTGAACACTGAAGCTTTCTTT.

The table lists this clone with a few counts. The rearrangement joins TRBV2 to TRBJ1-2, with TRBD1 matching 7 bases. Germline lookup yields CDR1 SNHLY and CDR2 FYNNEI. The CDR3 contains 14 residues. Trimming cost V 6 bases and J 2 bases; bases outside gene matches: 6. CDR3 sequence reads: CASRGDRTNYGYTF. Written as DNA, the CDR3 is TGTGCCAGCAGGGGGGACAGAACAAACTATGGCTACACCTTC.

The chain carries TRBV29-1 and TRBJ1-1; perhaps TRBD1 as D (5 bases). CDR3 length equals 12 residues. V gave up 3 bases and J gave up 1 base, with 6 bases separating them. Per the germline V gene, CDR1 is SQVTM and CDR2 is ANQGSEA. In DNA form, the CDR3 reads TGCAGCGTTGACAGGGCGAACACTGAAGCTTTCTTT. Encoded protein: CSVDRANTEAFF.

The chain links TRBV9 to TRBJ2-1; no clear D gene. The germline CDR1 and CDR2 sequences are SGDLS and YYNGEE. The V end was cut by 4 bases, the J end by 10 bases, with 12 bases between. The CDR3 extends over 12 amino acids. CDR3 nucleotide sequence: TGTGCCAGCAGCTTAGGAGTACGGGAGCAGTTCTTC. Its translation is CASSLGVREQFF.

V gene TRBV6-1 combines with J gene TRBJ1-2, with unresolved D. The CDR3 contains 14 residues. The V gene's germline CDR1 is MNHNS and CDR2 SASEGT. Trimming pared 2 bases from V and 7 bases from J, leaving 14 bases between. The CDR3 sequence: CASSEYGYGSGYTF. DNA for the CDR3: TGTGCCAGCAGTGAATATGGTTACGGAAGTGGCTACACCTTC.

This clone showed up just a few times. V gene TRBV18 combines with J gene TRBJ1-1; weak D call: TRBD1 (5 bases). Germline CDR1 and CDR2: KGHSH and LQKENI. Deletions cut 1 base from V and 4 bases from J, with 7 bases between. The CDR3 loop spans 13 amino acids. CDR3 amino acids: CASSPQGTTEAFF. As DNA, the CDR3 is TGTGCCAGCTCACCACAGGGGACCACTGAAGCTTTCTTT.